This TCR beta chain was profiled in a study of T-cell reconstitution after alpha-beta-depleted transplantation in children (dated by TCRdb to between 2015 and 2016). Looking at the study overall: The study quantitatively tracked T-cell immune reconstitution after TCRalphabeta/CD19-depleted allogeneic hematopoietic cell transplantation in children using TCR repertoire profiling. Here is what the overall study found, with its caveats: Over subsequent months, a decline in hyperexpanded clone frequencies was noted, and after one year, T-cell counts and TCRbeta diversity were mostly ascribed to newly produced T cells. In some patients, the high TCRbeta diversity seen at day 60 was put down to recipient T cells and intrathymic progenitors that had survived conditioning. The apparently early recovery of alphabetaT-cell counts about two months after transplant reportedly depended on only several hundred rapidly expanded clones that came from non-depleted graft cells.

Library preparation used PCR. The listed sequencing device is Illumina HiSeq 2500. TCR libraries were prepared with molecular barcoding, using unique molecular identifiers to normalize TCRbeta repertoire quantification. Clones were called with MiXCR by TCRdb after fastp trimmed the public reads at Q25, and only in-frame beta chains were retained. Under each unique CDR3 protein, matching rows form one entry showing the most common genes and DNA. In this sample the table shows 110,000 or so distinct CDR3 sequences, approximately 6.6% of which occur a single time. 23% of the sample rests with the top ten. In the paper's terms, the treatment or condition label means: allogeneic hematopoietic cell transplantation with graft depleted of TCRalphabeta T cells and CD19 B cells. Transplant recipients were children who received TCRalphabeta/CD19-depleted allogeneic hematopoietic cell grafts. From cysteine to phenylalanine, the CDR3 is 16 amino acids long. Of the read, only the CDR3 DNA is kept; its 48 bases are in frame from base 1. The germline V gene gives CDR1 as MGHDK and CDR2 as SYGVNS. Trimming at the junction amounts to 1 base on V and 0 bases on J, and the germline ends lie 11 bases apart.

On this clonotype: There is no known antigen for this receptor. Qualities for individual bases were not recorded, and no much larger clone is one base off.

The sample here was PBMCs, mostly from graft donor cells, taken 360 days after TCRalphabeta/CD19-depleted stem cell transplant. The chain was built from TRBV25-1 and TRBJ2-3, with the D gene too uncertain to name. The origin of this receptor is a male patient aged 2 to 9 who had a stem cell transplant for acute lymphoblastic leukemia, so the T cells may come from the graft donor. CDR3 reads: CASSEFFQTSTDTQYF. The sequenced DNA is TGTGCCAGCAGTGAATTCTTCCAGACTAGCACAGATACGCAGTATTTT. Extended through the reference TRBV25-1 and TRBJ2-3 proteins, this CDR3 yields the full variable domain: EADIYQTPRYLVIGTGKKITLECSQTMGHDKMYWYQQDPGMELHLIHYSYGVNSTEKGDLSSESTVSRIRTEHFPLTLESARPSHTSQYLCASSEFFQTSTDTQYFGPGTRLTVL.